This passage covers 32 T cell receptor beta chains from one sample sequenced in a study of blood T cell repertoires in COVID-19. Only in-frame clones appear in the TCRdb table, and some are missing; sequencing was by immunoSEQ multiplex PCR. The sample records roughly 100,000 clones, about four fifths being singletons. Input material: peripheral blood. These receptors all stem from a woman of 80 years or more with acute or convalescent COVID-19.

The rearrangement uses TRBV23-1 and TRBJ2-6; a weak D match, TRBD2 (5 bases). TRBV23-1 is treated as an ORF (open reading frame) with a function not yet certain. V was clipped by 2 bases and J by 1 base, with 9 bases between them. CDR3 length: 16 amino acids. The CDR3 DNA follows: TGCGCCAGCAGTCAAGGGAGACTATCTGGGGCCAACGTCCTGACTTTC. It specifies CASSQGRLSGANVLTF.

Only one count was recorded for this clone. J is TRBJ2-5 and V is TRBV21-1; TRBD1, as called in the table, went unchecked against the DNA. TRBV21-1 is a pseudogene segment. CDR3 length: 16 amino acids. CDR3 coding DNA: TGTGCCAGCAGCAAAGGGGACAGCTATTACCAAGAGACCCAGTACTTC. It codes for CASSKGDSYYQETQYF.

The CDR3 loop is CASNPLRGVGGELFF. Written as DNA, the CDR3 is TGTGCCAGTAACCCTCTGCGGGGGGTTGGCGGGGAGCTGTTTTTT. The chain carries TRBV19 and TRBJ2-2, with TRBD2 matching 8 bases. Trimming took 7 bases from V and 7 from J; bases not matched to a gene: 11. The CDR3 is 15 residues long. Germline CDR1 LNHDA, CDR2 SQIVND (reference sequence).

This chain joins TRBV11-2 and TRBJ2-3; 9 positions match TRBD2. With 2 bases clipped from V and 5 bases from J, the junction kept 5 bases outside the gene matches. The CDR3 sequence is 15 residues long. Germline CDR1 reads SGHAT; CDR2 reads FQNNGV. The CDR3 region is CASSLSAGGKDTQYF. In DNA, the CDR3 is TGTGCCAGCAGCTTATCCGCGGGAGGGAAAGATACGCAGTATTTT.

The chain couples TRBV19 to TRBJ2-1, with 8 bases fitting TRBD2. This CDR3 region has 14 residues. Trimming removed 8 bases from V and 4 bases from J; junction bases left unmatched: 7. CDR1 LNHDA and CDR2 SQIVND come from the germline V gene (reference sequence). The chain's CDR3 is CASRLGGGYNEQFF. The CDR3 DNA is TGTGCCAGTCGCCTGGGCGGGGGGTACAATGAGCAGTTCTTC.

V is TRBV30 and J is TRBJ1-6; D not certain. Germline V gives CDR1 GTSNPN, CDR2 SVGIG (reference sequence). The V and J ends lost 1 base and 6 bases respectively, with 10 bases between them. This CDR3 contains 14 residues. The CDR3 DNA is TGTGCCTGGAGTGGGAAGCGGCCTAATTCACCCCTCCACTTT. This gives the protein CAWSGKRPNSPLHF.

The V and J genes are TRBV24-1 and TRBJ2-1; TRBD1 is a possible D gene (7 bases). Germline V gene data show CDR1 as KGHDR and CDR2 as SFDVKD. The CDR3 is 15 residues long. Trimming left V 9 bases short and J 6 bases short, with 20 bases between. CDR3 sequence reads: CATENYRGGGNEQFF. The DNA of the CDR3 is TGTGCCACCGAGAATTACAGGGGAGGAGGCAATGAGCAGTTCTTC.

The rearrangement joins TRBV6-5 to TRBJ2-2; perhaps TRBD1 as D (6 bases). This CDR3 contains 15 residues. V was trimmed by 4 bases and J by 6 bases, leaving 15 bases between them. Per germline, CDR1 MNHEY and CDR2 SVGAGI. CDR3 amino acids: CASSSTGKGAGELFF. CDR3 nucleotides: TGTGCCAGCAGTTCGACAGGTAAAGGGGCCGGGGAGCTGTTTTTT.

The chain is built from TRBV29-1 and TRBJ1-1; the D gene is possibly TRBD1 (6 bases). V lost 7 bases to trimming and J lost 1 base, with 13 bases between them. There are 13 residues in the CDR3. Germline lookup yields CDR1 SQVTM and CDR2 ANQGSEA. The CDR3 DNA follows: TGCAGCGGAAGTAGGGGACAGAACACTGAAGCTTTCTTT. Protein: CSGSRGQNTEAFF.

In its sample, this clone was seen a few times. The genes are TRBV6-5 and TRBJ2-5; D perhaps matches TRBD2 (5 bases). Trimming removed 5 bases from V and 5 bases from J, with 12 bases in between. The germline gives CDR1 MNHEY, CDR2 SVGAGI. This CDR3 comprises 13 residues. The CDR3 loop reads CASSTFRGETQYF. In DNA, the CDR3 is TGTGCCAGCAGTACCTTTCGGGGTGAGACCCAGTACTTC.

This chain uses TRBV5-1 with TRBJ2-1; possible D gene TRBD1, 5 bases. V was trimmed by 3 bases and J by 2 bases, leaving 6 bases between them. Germline CDR1 SGHRS, CDR2 YFSETQ. CDR3 length equals 13 residues. The CDR3 region is CASSWGPYNEQFF. The CDR3 nucleotides read TGCGCCAGCAGCTGGGGCCCCTACAATGAGCAGTTCTTC.

The J gene is TRBJ2-2, the V gene TRBV5-1; 12 bases align to TRBD1. The germline V gene encodes CDR1 SGHRS and CDR2 YFSETQ. The CDR3 runs to 16 residues. The junction had 9 bases not matched to a gene; V was cut back by 4 bases and J by 8 bases. CDR3 sequence: CASSPRDRGRRGELFF. DNA for the CDR3: TGCGCCAGCAGCCCCCGGGACAGGGGGCGCAGAGGGGAGCTGTTTTTT.

The chain carries TRBV5-1 and TRBJ1-1, with 7 nucleotides matching TRBD1. The V and J ends lost 0 bases and 4 bases, in that order; junction bases with no gene match: 6. This CDR3 comprises 15 residues. Germline V lookup: CDR1 SGHRS, CDR2 YFSETQ. The CDR3 bases are TGCGCCAGCAGCTTGGCAGGGGGACGCCTCACTGAAGCTTTCTTT. Protein sequence: CASSLAGGRLTEAFF.

The chain recombines TRBV7-2 with TRBJ2-1, with TRBD1 matching 7 bases. The CDR3 is 15 residues long. Germline V gene sequence: CDR1 SGHTA, CDR2 FQGNSA. V lost 5 bases to trimming and J lost 3 bases; unmatched junction nucleotides: 7. The CDR3: CASSPRQGGYNEQFF. The DNA of the CDR3 is TGTGCCAGCAGCCCTCGACAGGGCGGCTACAATGAGCAGTTCTTC.

The chain employs TRBV16 and TRBJ2-1; TRBD2 matches at 13 bases. Unmatched junction bases numbered 0, after V lost 0 bases and J lost 7 bases. The CDR3 totals 15 residues. Per germline, CDR1 KGHSY and CDR2 FQNENV. The CDR3 sequence is CASSQSLAGGNEQFF. The CDR3 bases are TGTGCCAGCAGCCAATCACTAGCGGGAGGGAATGAGCAGTTCTTC. Combining the CDR3 with reference TRBV16 and TRBJ2-1 gives the whole variable domain GEEVAQTPKHLVRGEGQKAKLYCAPIKGHSYVFWYQQVLKNEFKFLISFQNENVFDETGMPKERFSAKCLPNSPCSLEIQATKLEDSAVYFCASSQSLAGGNEQFFGPGTRLTVL.

The J gene is TRBJ2-2, the V gene TRBV20-1; a possible D gene is TRBD2 (5 bases). V was clipped by 3 bases and J by 1 base, with 9 bases between them. This CDR3 contains 14 residues. Per the germline V gene, CDR1 is DFQATT and CDR2 is SNEGSKA (reference sequence). CDR3 DNA: TGCAGTGCTAGTCCAGGACTGAACACCGGGGAGCTGTTTTTT. This sequence encodes CSASPGLNTGELFF.

V gene TRBV5-4 combines with J gene TRBJ1-1; D is undetermined. The V end lost 4 bases, the J end lost 1 base, and 11 bases lay between the germline ends. The CDR3 has 14 amino acids. Germline V CDR1 and CDR2: SGHNT, YYREEE (reference sequence). The CDR3 protein is CASSPGATNTEAFF. The CDR3 DNA reads TGTGCCAGCAGCCCCGGAGCTACGAACACTGAAGCTTTCTTT.

J is TRBJ2-1 and V is TRBV3-1 (or the pseudogene TRBV3-2); no clear D. The germline V gene has CDR1 LGHDT and CDR2 YNNKEL (reference sequence). V lost 0 bases to trimming and J lost 0 bases, with 12 bases between them. The CDR3 contains 17 residues. The CDR3: CASSQDRTPYSYNEQFF. The CDR3 DNA sequence: TGTGCCAGCAGCCAAGATCGTACCCCCTACTCCTACAATGAGCAGTTCTTC.

The chain is built from TRBV6-2 or TRBV6-3 and TRBJ1-4; D is possibly TRBD1 (5 bases). V was pared by 0 bases and J by 8 bases, with 16 bases between. The germline V gene has CDR1 MNHEY and CDR2 SVGEGT. This CDR3 comprises 16 residues. The CDR3, as DNA: TGTGCCAGCAGTTACTCGCCGCAGGGAAGGAGCGAAAAACTGTTTTTT. It yields the protein CASSYSPQGRSEKLFF.

This sequence joins TRBV5-8 and TRBJ2-4; TRBD1 agrees at 11 bases. V was pared by 2 bases and J by 3 bases, with 4 bases of the junction left unmatched. Germline CDR1 reads SGHTS; CDR2 reads YDEGEE. The CDR3 spans 16 residues. The CDR3 nucleotides are TGTGCCAGCAGCTTCCGGACAGGGGGCGGCAAAAACATTCAGTACTTC. It codes for CASSFRTGGGKNIQYF. The full variable domain, rest sourced from reference TRBV5-8 and TRBJ2-4, is EAGVTQSPTHLIKTRGQQATLRCSPISGHTSVYWYQQALGLGLQFLLWYDEGEERNRGNFPPRFSGRQFPNYSSELNVNALELEDSALYLCASSFRTGGGKNIQYFGAGTRLSVL.

The CDR3 DNA sequence: TGCGCCAGCAGCCAAGCCCTGACGGGGAGCTCTGGAAACACCATATATTTT. This codes for CASSQALTGSSGNTIYF. The chain carries TRBV4-3 and TRBJ1-3; no reliable D call. Germline loops: CDR1 LGHNA, CDR2 YSLEER. The CDR3 extends over 17 amino acids. V was shortened by 1 base and J by 0 bases, with 13 bases between the two germline ends.

The chain uses TRBV28 and TRBJ1-5, with D perhaps TRBD1 (5 bases). The CDR3 length is 13 residues. CDR1 and CDR2 (germline): MDHEN, SYDVKM. V was trimmed by 7 bases and J by 5 bases, leaving 12 bases between them. This CDR3 is CASNPGTYQPQHF. The CDR3, as DNA: TGTGCCAGCAACCCCGGGACTTATCAGCCCCAGCATTTT.

This rearrangement joins TRBV23-1 to TRBJ1-1; D is unresolved. TRBV23-1 is an ORF for which the function is uncertain. V was pared by 0 bases and J by 3 bases, with 5 bases between. The CDR3 spans 13 residues. The CDR3 nucleotides are TGCGCCAGCAGTCAATCTCAGGACACTGAAGCTTTCTTT. Protein: CASSQSQDTEAFF.

The J gene is TRBJ2-3, the V gene TRBV11-2; the D is unclear. CDR3 length: 14 residues. V was clipped by 1 base and J by 1 base, with 6 bases between them. Germline CDR1 reads SGHAT; CDR2 reads FQNNGV. In nucleotides, the CDR3 is TGTGCCAGCAGCTTAGCCGTTCGCACAGATACGCAGTATTTT. It codes for CASSLAVRTDTQYF.

CDR3 region: CASSLTALSSGNTIYF. The CDR3 nucleotides are TGCGCCAGCAGCTTGACTGCACTTAGCTCTGGAAACACCATATATTTT. The chain uses TRBV5-1 and TRBJ1-3, with D unclear. Germline CDR1 and CDR2: SGHRS and YFSETQ. The CDR3 runs 16 residues. Trimming pared 1 base from V and 0 bases from J, leaving 11 bases between.

The rearrangement uses TRBV7-2 and TRBJ1-5; the match to TRBD1 covers 8 bases. V trimming: 6 bases; J trimming: 3 bases; junction bases outside the gene matches: 4. The germline V gene encodes CDR1 SGHTA and CDR2 FQGNSA. The CDR3 is 14 amino acids. The CDR3 DNA sequence: TGTGCCAGCAGATTGACAGGGGACAATCAGCCCCAGCATTTT. The encoded protein is CASRLTGDNQPQHF.

The chain recombines TRBV18 with TRBJ2-7, with TRBD2 matching 8 bases. This CDR3 region has 17 residues. In germline, CDR1 is KGHSH, CDR2 LQKENI. J lost 1 base, V lost 2 bases, and 10 bases had no gene match. Written as DNA, the CDR3 is TGTGCCAGCTCACCAGATATGAGCGGGAGACAATCCTACGAGCAGTACTTC. Protein: CASSPDMSGRQSYEQYF.

The chain carries TRBV5-1 and TRBJ1-5, with a weak D call TRBD1 (5 bases). The V and J ends lost 0 bases and 7 bases respectively, with 8 bases between them. Germline V gene sequence: CDR1 SGHRS, CDR2 YFSETQ. The CDR3 consists of 13 residues. The CDR3, as DNA: TGCGCCAGCAGCTTGGAAGGGGCCCAGCCCCAGCATTTT. Translated, it gives CASSLEGAQPQHF.

This chain joins TRBV9 and TRBJ2-3; TRBD1 matches 11 bases. The CDR3 length is 15 residues. Per germline, CDR1 SGDLS and CDR2 YYNGEE. V lost 3 bases to trimming and J lost 3 bases; unmatched junction nucleotides: 3. The CDR3 loop reads CASSAGTGGTDTQYF. The DNA of the CDR3 is TGTGCCAGCAGCGCCGGGACAGGGGGGACAGATACGCAGTATTTT.

The chain has TRBV25-1 and TRBJ1-2; no firm D call. CDR3 length: 12 amino acids. Trimming took 1 base from V and 4 from J, leaving 4 bases between them. Germline assignment: CDR1 MGHDK and CDR2 SYGVNS. In DNA, the CDR3 is TGTGCCAGCAGTGAATCAGGCTATGGCTACACCTTC. Its translation is CASSESGYGYTF.

In its sample, this clone was seen once. V usage is TRBV3-1 (or the pseudogene TRBV3-2) and J usage is TRBJ1-4; TRBD1 matches 8 bases. The germline V gene has CDR1 LGHDT and CDR2 YNNKEL (reference sequence). This CDR3 is 15 amino acids long. Losses at the gene ends were 5 bases for V and 3 bases for J; bases not matched to a gene: 5. The CDR3 sequence: CASSITGGSNEKLFF. The CDR3 coding sequence is TGTGCCAGCAGCATTACAGGGGGTTCTAATGAAAAACTGTTTTTT.

This clone was detected only once. V and J are TRBV6-6 and TRBJ1-2; D is perhaps TRBD1 (6 bases). Germline V gene sequence: CDR1 MNHNY, CDR2 SVGAGI (reference sequence). V lost 5 bases and J 4 bases, leaving 23 bases between the germline ends. This CDR3 has 17 amino acids. The chain's CDR3 is CASSPTPGTWKAYGYTF. The DNA of the CDR3 is TGTGCCAGCAGTCCCACGCCCGGGACATGGAAGGCCTATGGCTACACCTTC.